This record concerns one TCR beta chain sequence. The antigen it recognizes is unknown. With a much larger clone just one base away, this may be a read error. These data belong to a study of glioma-infiltrating T cells (dated by TCRdb to about 2016). A note on the overall study: Sequencing of TCR alpha- and beta-chain repertoires was performed on glioma tissue, on non-neoplastic brain tissue, and on matched peripheral blood mononuclear cells. To measure how far tissue and blood T-cell populations diverged, each tissue-infiltrating repertoire was compared against the peripheral blood repertoire of the same patient. The paired cohort comprised three low-grade glioma patients, about eight primary glioblastoma patients and three non-glioma patients contributing non-neoplastic brain tissue.

Results the study describes overall, beyond this receptor: In non-neoplastic patients, VJ-independent divergence between tissue and blood fell below expectation, whereas in all gliomas, and especially in low-grade gliomas, the divergence rose above expectation. Group comparisons were based on small numbers of patients: three non-neoplastic, three low-grade glioma and roughly 8 glioblastoma patients. Only a very small number of CDR3 sequences turned up in both tissue and blood, a result put down to high CDR3 diversity combined with limited sampling.

TCR alpha and beta CDR3 regions were amplified with the iRepertoire nested amplicon-rescue multiplex PCR (arm-PCR) platform from RNA. For one-step reverse transcription and amplification, 100-400 ng of tissue mRNA or PBMC total RNA was used as input. Following bead purification, Illumina adapters were added by a secondary multiplex PCR, and libraries between 200 and 400 bp were gel-purified. The libraries contained internal 6-nucleotide barcodes that were used for demultiplexing. The libraries were sequenced on an Illumina MiSeq using 2x220 or 2x250 nucleotide paired-end reads. In the source study's methods: Paired reads were merged using FLASH 1.2.11 and were aligned to the GRCh37 human genome using BWA-MEM, after which TRA and TRB reads were extracted. For V and J assignment, an IMGT-derived reference of cassette sequences and CDR3 motifs that included pseudogenes was used. Reads were translated in three frames, and productive CDR3s were defined as those with a C...FGXG motif and no stop codons. A clonotype was defined as a unique combination of a V-J cassette pair and a CDR3 amino acid sequence. Hamming distance filtering was applied to reads, with thresholds set by the sequence error rate of each sample in mapped regions. Through fastp at Q25 and MiXCR, TCRdb rebuilt clones from the public reads, retaining in-frame beta chains. When rows share a CDR3 protein, they turn into one entry using the most common DNA and genes. The V and J calls and clone size are TCRdb's, not the authors'. A total of 40,000 or so distinct CDR3 sequences appear in this sample, approximately 20% of them only once. The ten largest account for around 6.7% of the sample.

The CDR3 sequence holds 14 residues, the cysteine and phenylalanine included. CDR3 DNA is the only sequence kept; it has 42 bases, read in frame from the first base. The receptor was derived from a human donor with low-grade glioma or glioblastoma, undergoing nonglioma brain surgery, or in good health (not recorded which). The specimen sequenced was glioma tissue, nonneoplastic brain tissue, or PBMCs (not recorded which). The sequence links TRBV12-3 or TRBV12-4 to TRBJ1-1; possibly the D gene is TRBD1, per 5 matching bases. The nucleotide sequence reads TGTGCCAGCAGTCGCCACTCAGGGAACACTGAATCTTTCTTT. This sequence encodes CASSRHSGNTESFF.